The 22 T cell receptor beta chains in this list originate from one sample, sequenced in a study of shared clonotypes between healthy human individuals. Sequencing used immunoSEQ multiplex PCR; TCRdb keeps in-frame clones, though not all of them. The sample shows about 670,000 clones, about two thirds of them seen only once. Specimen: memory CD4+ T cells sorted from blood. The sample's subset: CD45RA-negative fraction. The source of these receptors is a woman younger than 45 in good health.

CDR3 bases: TGCGCCAGCAGCCAAGAGAACGATCTGGCCCAGCATTTT. Amino acid sequence: CASSQENDLAQHF. The rearrangement joins TRBV4-1 to TRBJ1-5, with D uncertain. Germline V gene lookup returns CDR1 MGHRA and CDR2 YSYEKL. The CDR3 loop spans 13 amino acids. V lost 0 bases to trimming and J lost 11 bases, with 11 bases between them.

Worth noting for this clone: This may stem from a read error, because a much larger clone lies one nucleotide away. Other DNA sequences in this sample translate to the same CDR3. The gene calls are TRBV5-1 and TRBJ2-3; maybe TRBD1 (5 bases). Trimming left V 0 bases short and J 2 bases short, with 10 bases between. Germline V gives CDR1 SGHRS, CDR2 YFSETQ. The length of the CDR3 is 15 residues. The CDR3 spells CASSLATVTTDTQYF. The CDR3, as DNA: TGCGCCAGCAGCTTGGCGACAGTAACCACAGATACGCAGTATTTT.

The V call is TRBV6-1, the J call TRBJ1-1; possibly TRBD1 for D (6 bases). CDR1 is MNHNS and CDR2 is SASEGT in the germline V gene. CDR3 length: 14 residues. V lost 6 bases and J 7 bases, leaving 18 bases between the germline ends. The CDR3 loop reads CASRKTGGAIEAFF. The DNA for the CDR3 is TGTGCCAGCAGGAAAACCGGGGGGGCGATTGAAGCTTTCTTT.

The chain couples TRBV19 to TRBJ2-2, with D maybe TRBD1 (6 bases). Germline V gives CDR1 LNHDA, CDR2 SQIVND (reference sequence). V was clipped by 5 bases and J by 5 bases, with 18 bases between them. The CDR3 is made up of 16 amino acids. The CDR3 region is CASSPGEQGSTGELFF. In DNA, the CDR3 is TGTGCCAGTAGTCCCGGGGAACAGGGTTCTACCGGGGAGCTGTTTTTT.

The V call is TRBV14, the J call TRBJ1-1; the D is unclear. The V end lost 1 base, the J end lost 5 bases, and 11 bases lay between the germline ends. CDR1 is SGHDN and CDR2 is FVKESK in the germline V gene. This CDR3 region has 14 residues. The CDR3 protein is CASSQVRVGTEAFF. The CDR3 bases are TGTGCCAGCAGCCAAGTGAGGGTAGGGACTGAAGCTTTCTTT.

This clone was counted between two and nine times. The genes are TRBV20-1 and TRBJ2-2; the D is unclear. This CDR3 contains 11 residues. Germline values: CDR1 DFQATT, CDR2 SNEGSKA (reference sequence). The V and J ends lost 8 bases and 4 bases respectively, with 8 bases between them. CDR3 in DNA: TGCAGTACGGCTGGCACCGGGGAGCTGTTTTTT. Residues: CSTAGTGELFF.

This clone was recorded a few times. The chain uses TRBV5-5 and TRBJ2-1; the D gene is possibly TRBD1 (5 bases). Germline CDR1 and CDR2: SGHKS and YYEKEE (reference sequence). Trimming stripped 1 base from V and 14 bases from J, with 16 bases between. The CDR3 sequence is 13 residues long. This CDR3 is CASSLRTDTSKFF. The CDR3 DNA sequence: TGTGCCAGCAGCTTGCGGACGGACACAAGCAAGTTCTTC. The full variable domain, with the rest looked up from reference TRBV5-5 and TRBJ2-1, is DAGVTQSPTHLIKTRGQQVTLRCSPISGHKSVSWYQQVLGQGPQFIFQYYEKEERGRGNFPDRFSARQFPNYSSELNVNALLLGDSALYLCASSLRTDTSKFFGPGTRLTVL.

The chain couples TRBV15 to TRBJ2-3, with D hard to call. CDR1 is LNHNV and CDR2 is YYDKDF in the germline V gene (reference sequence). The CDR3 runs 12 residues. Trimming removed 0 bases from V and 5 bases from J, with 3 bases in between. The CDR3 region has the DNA TGTGCCACCAGCAGAGAGGGAGATACGCAGTATTTT. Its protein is CATSREGDTQYF.

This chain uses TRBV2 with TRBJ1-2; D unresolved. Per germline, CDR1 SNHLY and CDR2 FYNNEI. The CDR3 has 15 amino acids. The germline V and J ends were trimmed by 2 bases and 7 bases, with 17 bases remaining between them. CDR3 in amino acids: CASSEHEGSSSGYTF. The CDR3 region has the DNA TGTGCCAGCAGTGAACATGAGGGTTCGTCTTCTGGCTACACCTTC.

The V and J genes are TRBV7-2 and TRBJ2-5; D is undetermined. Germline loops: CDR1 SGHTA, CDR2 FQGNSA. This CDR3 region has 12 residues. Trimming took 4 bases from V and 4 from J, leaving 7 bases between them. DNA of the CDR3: TGTGCCAGCAGCTCCCAAGGAGAGACCCAGTACTTC. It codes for CASSSQGETQYF.

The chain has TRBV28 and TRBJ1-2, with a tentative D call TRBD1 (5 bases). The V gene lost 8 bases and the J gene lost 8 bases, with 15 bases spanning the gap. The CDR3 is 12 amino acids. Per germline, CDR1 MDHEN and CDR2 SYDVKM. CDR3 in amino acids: CASPDPGGGYTF. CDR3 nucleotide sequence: TGTGCCAGCCCGGACCCCGGGGGGGGCTACACCTTC.

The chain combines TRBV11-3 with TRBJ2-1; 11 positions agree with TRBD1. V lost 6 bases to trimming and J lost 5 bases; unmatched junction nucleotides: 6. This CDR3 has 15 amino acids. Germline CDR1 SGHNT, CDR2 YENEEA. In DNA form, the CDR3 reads TGTGCCAGCAGTTACCCGGGACAGGGGGACAATGAGCAGTTCTTC. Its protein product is CASSYPGQGDNEQFF.

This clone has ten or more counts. CDR3 region: CASTGQGPLGGYTF. The CDR3 region has the DNA TGTGCCAGCACCGGGCAGGGACCCCTGGGTGGCTACACCTTC. The genes are TRBV28 and TRBJ1-2; tentatively, D is TRBD1 (5 bases). Germline CDR1 MDHEN, CDR2 SYDVKM. The CDR3 runs 14 residues. Trimming cost V 7 bases and J 7 bases, with 19 bases left between them.

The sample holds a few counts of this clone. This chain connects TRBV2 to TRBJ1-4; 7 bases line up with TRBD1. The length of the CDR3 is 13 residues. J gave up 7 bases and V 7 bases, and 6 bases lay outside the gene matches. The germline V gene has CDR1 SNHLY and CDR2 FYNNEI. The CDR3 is CASKGQLTEKLFF. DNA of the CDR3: TGTGCCAGCAAGGGACAGCTTACTGAAAAACTGTTTTTT.

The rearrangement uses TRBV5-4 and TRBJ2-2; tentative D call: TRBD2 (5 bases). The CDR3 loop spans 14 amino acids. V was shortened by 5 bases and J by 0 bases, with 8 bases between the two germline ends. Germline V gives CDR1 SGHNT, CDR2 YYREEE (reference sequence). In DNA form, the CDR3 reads TGTGCCAGCAGTAGGGAGTCGAACACCGGGGAGCTGTTTTTT. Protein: CASSRESNTGELFF.

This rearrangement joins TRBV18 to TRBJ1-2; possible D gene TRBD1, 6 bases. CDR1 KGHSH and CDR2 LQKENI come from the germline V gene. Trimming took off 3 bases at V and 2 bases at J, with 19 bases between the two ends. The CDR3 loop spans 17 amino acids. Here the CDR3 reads CASSPFELQGGNYGYTF. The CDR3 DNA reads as TGTGCCAGCTCACCTTTCGAACTACAGGGCGGCAACTATGGCTACACCTTC.

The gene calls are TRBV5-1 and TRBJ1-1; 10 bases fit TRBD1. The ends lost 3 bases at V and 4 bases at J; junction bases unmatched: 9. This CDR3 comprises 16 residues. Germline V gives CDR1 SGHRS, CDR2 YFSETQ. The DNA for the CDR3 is TGCGCCAGCAGCTCCGGGACAGGGGCTTCGGGCACTGAAGCTTTCTTT. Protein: CASSSGTGASGTEAFF.

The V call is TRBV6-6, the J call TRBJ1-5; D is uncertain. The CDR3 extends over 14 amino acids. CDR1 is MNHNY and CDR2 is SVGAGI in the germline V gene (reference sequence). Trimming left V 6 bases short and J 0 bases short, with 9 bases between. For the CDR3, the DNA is TGTGCCAGCAGCCTTCTTTATAGCAATCAGCCCCAGCATTTT. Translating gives CASSLLYSNQPQHF.

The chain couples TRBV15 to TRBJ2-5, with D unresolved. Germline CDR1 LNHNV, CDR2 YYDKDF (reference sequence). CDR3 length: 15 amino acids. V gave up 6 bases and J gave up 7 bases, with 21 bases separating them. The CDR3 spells CATRGSIAGHGTQYF. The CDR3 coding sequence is TGTGCCACCAGGGGAAGTATTGCTGGGCATGGGACCCAGTACTTC.

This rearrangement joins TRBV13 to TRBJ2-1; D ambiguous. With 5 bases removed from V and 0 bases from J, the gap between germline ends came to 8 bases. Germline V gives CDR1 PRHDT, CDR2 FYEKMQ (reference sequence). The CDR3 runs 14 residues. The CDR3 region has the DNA TGTGCCAGCAGCAAAGTGGTCTCCTACAATGAGCAGTTCTTC. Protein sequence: CASSKVVSYNEQFF.

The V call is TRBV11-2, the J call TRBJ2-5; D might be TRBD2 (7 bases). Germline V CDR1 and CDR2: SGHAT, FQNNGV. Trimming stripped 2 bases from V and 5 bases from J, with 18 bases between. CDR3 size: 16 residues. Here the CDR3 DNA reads TGTGCCAGCAGCTTATCTTGGGGGGGCGGATACGAGACCCAGTACTTC. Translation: CASSLSWGGGYETQYF.

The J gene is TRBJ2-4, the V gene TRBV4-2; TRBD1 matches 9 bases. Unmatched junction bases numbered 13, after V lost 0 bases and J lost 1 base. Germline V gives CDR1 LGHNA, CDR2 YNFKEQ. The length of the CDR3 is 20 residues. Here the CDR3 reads CASSQDQGTGILLAKNIQYF. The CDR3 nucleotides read TGTGCCAGCAGCCAAGATCAGGGGACAGGGATTCTCTTGGCCAAAAACATTCAGTACTTC.